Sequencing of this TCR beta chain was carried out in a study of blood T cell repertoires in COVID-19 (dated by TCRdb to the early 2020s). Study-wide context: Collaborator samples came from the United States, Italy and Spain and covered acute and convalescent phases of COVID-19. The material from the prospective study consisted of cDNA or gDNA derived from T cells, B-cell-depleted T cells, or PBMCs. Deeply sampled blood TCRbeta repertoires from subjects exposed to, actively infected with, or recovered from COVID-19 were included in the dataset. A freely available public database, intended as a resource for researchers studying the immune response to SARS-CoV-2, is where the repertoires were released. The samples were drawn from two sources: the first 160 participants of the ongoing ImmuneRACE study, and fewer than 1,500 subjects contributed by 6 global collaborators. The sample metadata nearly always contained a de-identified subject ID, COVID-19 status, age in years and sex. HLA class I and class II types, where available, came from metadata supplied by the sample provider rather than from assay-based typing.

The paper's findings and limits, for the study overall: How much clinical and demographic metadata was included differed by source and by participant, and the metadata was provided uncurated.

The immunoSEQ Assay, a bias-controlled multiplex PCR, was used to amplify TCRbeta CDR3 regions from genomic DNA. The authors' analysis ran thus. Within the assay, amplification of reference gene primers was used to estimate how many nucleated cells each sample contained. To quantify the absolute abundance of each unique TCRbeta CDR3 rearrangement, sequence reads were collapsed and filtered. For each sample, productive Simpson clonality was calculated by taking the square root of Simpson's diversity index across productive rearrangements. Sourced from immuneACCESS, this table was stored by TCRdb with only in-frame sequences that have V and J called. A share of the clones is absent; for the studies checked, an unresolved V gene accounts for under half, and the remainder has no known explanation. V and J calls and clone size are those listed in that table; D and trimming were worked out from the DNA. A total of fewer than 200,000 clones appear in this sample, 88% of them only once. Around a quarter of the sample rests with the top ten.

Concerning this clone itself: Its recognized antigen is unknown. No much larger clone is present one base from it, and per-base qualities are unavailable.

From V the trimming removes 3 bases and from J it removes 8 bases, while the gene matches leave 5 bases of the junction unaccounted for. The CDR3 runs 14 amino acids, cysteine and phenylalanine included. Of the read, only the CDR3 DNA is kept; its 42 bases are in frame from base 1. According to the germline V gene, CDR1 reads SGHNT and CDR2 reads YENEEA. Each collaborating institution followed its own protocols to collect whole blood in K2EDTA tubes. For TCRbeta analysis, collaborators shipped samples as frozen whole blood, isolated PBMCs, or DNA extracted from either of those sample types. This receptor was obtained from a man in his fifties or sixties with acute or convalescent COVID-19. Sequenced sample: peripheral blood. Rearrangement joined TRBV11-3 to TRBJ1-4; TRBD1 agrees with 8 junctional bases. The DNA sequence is TGTGCCAGCAGCTTCGGACAGGGTGGGGAAAAACTGTTTTTT. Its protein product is CASSFGQGGEKLFF.